The 9 T cell receptor beta chains presented below share a single source sample, sequenced in a study of control samples from healthy donors and cancer patients. Measured with immunoSEQ multiplex PCR; TCRdb has only the in-frame clones, and not every one. Altogether about 180,000 clones are present, over 85% being singletons, with the ten largest covering 1.1% to 1.5%. What was sequenced was blood. These receptors all come from a man aged 30 to 45 in good health.

The gene calls are TRBV6-5 and TRBJ2-7, with TRBD2 matching over 7 bases. Germline CDR1 is MNHEY and CDR2 is SVGAGI. The V segment lost 9 bases and the J segment 0 bases; nucleotides outside the gene matches: 8. The CDR3 consists of 14 residues. The CDR3 region has the DNA TGTGCCAGTCCCTCCCCTAGCGGCTCCTACGAGCAGTACTTC. Its translation: CASPSPSGSYEQYF.

V is TRBV19 and J is TRBJ2-7; D is perhaps TRBD2 (5 bases). Germline CDR1 and CDR2: LNHDA and SQIVND (reference sequence). This CDR3 comprises 15 residues. Trimming shortened V by 4 bases and J by 3 bases, and 16 bases separated the two germline ends. The CDR3 DNA follows: TGTGCCAGTAGTACCACCCCGGGATCAAACTACGAGCAGTACTTC. Amino acid sequence: CASSTTPGSNYEQYF.

The chain joins TRBV7-3 to TRBJ2-3; D is undetermined. This CDR3 comprises 17 residues. The germline gives CDR1 SGHTA, CDR2 FQGTGA. Trimming cost V 1 base and J 0 bases, with 14 bases left between them. CDR3 DNA: TGTGCCAGCAGCTTAATGGCGCGGACCACTAGCACAGATACGCAGTATTTT. It is translated as CASSLMARTTSTDTQYF.

Concerning this clone itself: Other nucleotide sequences from this sample produce the same CDR3. This chain connects TRBV27 to TRBJ2-7; tentatively, D is TRBD1 (6 bases). Germline CDR1 is MNHEY and CDR2 is SMNVEV (reference sequence). The CDR3 runs to 14 residues. Trimming shortened V by 2 bases and J by 4 bases, and 12 bases separated the two germline ends. CDR3 amino acids: CASSLGGQTYEQYF. The DNA for the CDR3 is TGTGCCAGCAGTTTAGGCGGACAGACTTACGAGCAGTACTTC.

The gene calls are TRBV6-4 and TRBJ2-3, with a tentative D call TRBD1 (6 bases). Germline assignment: CDR1 MRHNA and CDR2 SNTAGT. The CDR3 is 15 amino acids. Deletions cut 0 bases from V and 0 bases from J, with 7 bases between. CDR3 region: CASSDSQGSTDTQYF. CDR3 bases: TGTGCCAGCAGTGACTCCCAGGGGAGCACAGATACGCAGTATTTT.

The genes are TRBV7-2 and TRBJ2-5; the D gene could be TRBD1 or TRBD2 (5 bases each). CDR1 and CDR2 (germline): SGHTA, FQGNSA. The CDR3 consists of 16 residues. Trimming removed 0 bases from V and 5 bases from J, with 16 bases in between. The CDR3 reads CASSLATGTLGETQYF. The CDR3 nucleotides read TGTGCCAGCAGCTTAGCGACGGGGACCCTGGGGGAGACCCAGTACTTC.

This rearrangement joins TRBV7-2 to TRBJ2-2; D is unclear. The CDR3 runs 13 residues. V was clipped by 3 bases and J by 5 bases, with 7 bases between them. Germline V gene data show CDR1 as SGHTA and CDR2 as FQGNSA. This CDR3 reads CASSFSHTGELFF. The DNA for the CDR3 is TGTGCCAGCAGCTTTTCCCATACCGGGGAGCTGTTTTTT.

This clone turned up a few times. The CDR3 DNA reads as TGTGCCAGCAGCACAGTTGGAAGGGACGAGCAGTACTTC. This translates into CASSTVGRDEQYF. The V and J genes are TRBV7-8 and TRBJ2-7; D unresolved. The V gene lost 5 bases and the J gene lost 5 bases, with 13 bases spanning the gap. Germline V gene data show CDR1 as SGHVS and CDR2 as FQNEAQ. The CDR3 length is 13 residues.

The CDR3 nucleotides are TGTGCCAGCAGCCAAGCAGGGGGTCGTAATCAGCCCCAGCATTTT. It codes for CASSQAGGRNQPQHF. This chain uses TRBV7-9 with TRBJ1-5, with 7 bases fitting TRBD1. The CDR3 runs to 15 residues. Germline CDR1 SEHNR, CDR2 FQNEAQ (reference sequence). The V segment lost 5 bases and the J segment 4 bases; nucleotides outside the gene matches: 8. Filled out from reference TRBV7-9 and TRBJ1-5, the complete variable domain reads DTGVSQNPRHKITKRGQNVTFRCDPISEHNRLYWYRQTLGQGPEFLTYFQNEAQLEKSRLLSDRFSAERPKGSFSTLEIQRTEQGDSAMYLCASSQAGGRNQPQHFGDGTRLSIL.